A single sample gave rise to the 30 T cell receptor beta chains below, sequenced in a study of T cell repertoires in cytomegalovirus infection. Antigens of these TCRs are unknown. TCRdb processed the reads anew with MiXCR; each CDR3 protein has one entry. The table records roughly 45,000 distinct CDR3 sequences, roughly 20% of them present only once. Material for sequencing was PBMCs, sequenced either directly or after in vitro stimulation (not recorded which). These receptors were collected from a human donor in good health (CMV status not recorded). Some clones in this sample may be carry-over from other donors' samples.

V usage is TRBV12-3 or TRBV12-4 and J usage is TRBJ2-7, with 7 bases identical to TRBD1. V was pared by 4 bases and J by 0 bases, with 15 bases of the junction left unmatched. The CDR3 is made up of 18 amino acids. DNA of the CDR3: TGTGCCAGCAGTTCCGCGCGATTGCCGACAGGGAGCTCCTACGAGCAGTACTTC. It yields the protein CASSSARLPTGSSYEQYF.

In this sample, this clonotype turned up a few times. V is TRBV5-1 and J is TRBJ2-2, with 7 bases identical to TRBD1. Germline CDR1 SGHRS, CDR2 YFSETQ. V gave up 0 bases and J gave up 5 bases; unmatched junction bases: 4. The CDR3 runs to 15 residues. Here the CDR3 reads CASSLGQGKTGELFF. DNA for the CDR3: TGCGCCAGCAGCTTGGGACAGGGAAAGACCGGGGAGCTGTTTTTT.

V gene TRBV7-6 combines with J gene TRBJ2-4; D unresolved. The germline V and J ends were trimmed by 6 bases and 6 bases, with 15 bases remaining between them. CDR1 SGHVS and CDR2 FNYEAQ come from the germline V gene. The CDR3 spans 14 residues. The DNA of the CDR3 is TGTGCCAGCAGTCAGACCACCCAAGGAAACATTCAGTACTTC. As protein: CASSQTTQGNIQYF.

This sequence joins TRBV2 and TRBJ2-3; D is perhaps TRBD2 (5 bases). Germline V CDR1 and CDR2: SNHLY, FYNNEI. This CDR3 has 13 amino acids. The germline V and J ends were trimmed by 10 bases and 3 bases, with 14 bases remaining between them. CDR3 DNA: TGTGCCACCCCTGGAGGTCGAACAGATACGCAGTATTTT. It translates to CATPGGRTDTQYF.

This clonotype was counted only a few times. This chain uses TRBV2 with TRBJ1-6, with D perhaps matching TRBD1 (6 bases). CDR1 is SNHLY, CDR2 FYNNEI, per germline. V was pared by 7 bases and J by 7 bases, with 11 bases between. The CDR3 loop spans 13 amino acids. The CDR3 DNA reads TGTGCCAGCATCCGGGACACCAATTCACCCCTCCACTTT. Translation gives CASIRDTNSPLHF.

The chain couples TRBV3-1 to TRBJ1-4; D possibly corresponds to TRBD1 (6 bases). Per the germline V gene, CDR1 is LGHDT and CDR2 is YNNKEL (reference sequence). The CDR3 spans 17 residues. V was shortened by 0 bases and J by 4 bases, with 15 bases between the two germline ends. The CDR3 region is CASSQDWVRGVNEKLFF. The CDR3 DNA sequence: TGTGCCAGCAGCCAAGACTGGGTCAGGGGCGTTAATGAAAAACTGTTTTTT.

This clonotype was seen more than once but under ten times. The CDR3 DNA reads as TGTGCCAGCAGCTTAGTGAGGGACACTGAAGCTTTCTTT. This encodes CASSLVRDTEAFF. This sequence joins TRBV11-2 and TRBJ1-1; D is uncertain. The germline V gene has CDR1 SGHAT and CDR2 FQNNGV. Between the trimmed V and J ends, which lost 1 base and 3 bases, there was a span of 6 bases. This CDR3 contains 13 residues. Full variable domain (missing parts from reference TRBV11-2 and TRBJ1-1): EAGVAQSPRYKIIEKRQSVAFWCNPISGHATLYWYQQILGQGPKLLIQFQNNGVVDDSQLPKDRFSAERLKGVDSTLKIQPAKLEDSAVYLCASSLVRDTEAFFGQGTRLTVV.

There are many counts of this clonotype. The chain joins TRBV3-1 to TRBJ1-6; D is unclear. The CDR3 is made up of 14 amino acids. Germline loops: CDR1 LGHDT, CDR2 YNNKEL (reference sequence). V dropped 1 base and J dropped 8 bases, with 9 bases sitting between them. CDR3 sequence (DNA): TGTGCCAGCAGCCAAGCTCACAAGGATTCACCCCTCCACTTT. Encoded protein: CASSQAHKDSPLHF. Variable domain in full (rest from reference TRBV3-1 and TRBJ1-6): DTAVSQTPKYLVTQMGNDKSIKCEQNLGHDTMYWYKQDSKKFLKIMFSYNNKELIINETVPNRFSPKSPDKAHLNLHINSLELGDSAVYFCASSQAHKDSPLHFGNGTRLTVT.

This clonotype turned up a few times. The CDR3 bases are TGCAGTGCTAGAGATCGTGCTAGCGGGGTAGATACGCAGTATTTT. Translation: CSARDRASGVDTQYF. This rearrangement joins TRBV20-1 to TRBJ2-3; 9 bases line up with TRBD2. Trimming at V came to 0 bases and at J to 5 bases, leaving 6 bases not matched to a gene. The CDR3 sequence is 15 residues long. Germline CDR1 is DFQATT and CDR2 is SNEGSKA (reference sequence).

This chain uses TRBV6-2 or TRBV6-3 with TRBJ2-1; D possibly uses TRBD1 or TRBD2 (5 bases each). The CDR3 consists of 15 residues. V gave up 2 bases and J gave up 3 bases, with 11 bases separating them. Germline CDR1 is MNHEY and CDR2 is SVGEGT. The CDR3 loop reads CASSYRGRLYNEQFF. The CDR3 nucleotides read TGTGCCAGCAGTTACCGGGGCAGACTCTACAATGAGCAGTTCTTC.

The chain links TRBV5-4 to TRBJ2-1; the match to TRBD1 covers 7 bases. This CDR3 comprises 16 residues. With V trimmed by 0 bases and J by 5 bases, 8 bases remained unmatched. Germline loops: CDR1 SGHNT, CDR2 YYREEE (reference sequence). The CDR3 region is CASSLDQGVGHNEQFF. CDR3 nucleotides: TGTGCCAGCAGCTTGGACCAGGGGGTAGGCCACAATGAGCAGTTCTTC. Full variable domain (rest looked up from reference TRBV5-4 and TRBJ2-1): ETGVTQSPTHLIKTRGQQVTLRCSSQSGHNTVSWYQQALGQGPQFIFQYYREEENGRGNFPPRFSGLQFPNYSSELNVNALELDDSALYLCASSLDQGVGHNEQFFGPGTRLTVL.

This chain uses TRBV27 with TRBJ2-7; 9 bases map to TRBD1. CDR1 MNHEY and CDR2 SMNVEV come from the germline V gene (reference sequence). Unmatched junction bases numbered 11, after V lost 7 bases and J lost 7 bases. This CDR3 has 14 residues. The CDR3 spells CASISGQGSLEQYF. CDR3 nucleotide sequence: TGTGCCAGCATCTCCGGACAGGGGTCGCTGGAGCAGTACTTC.

V usage is TRBV4-3 and J usage is TRBJ1-2, with a weak D call TRBD1 (5 bases). Germline loops: CDR1 LGHNA, CDR2 YSLEER. Deletions cut 0 bases from V and 5 bases from J, with 10 bases between. The CDR3 extends over 14 amino acids. CDR3 sequence: CASSQDRGDYGYTF. CDR3 nucleotide sequence: TGCGCCAGCAGCCAAGATAGGGGAGATTATGGCTACACCTTC.

Many counts were recorded for this clonotype. The chain employs TRBV7-9 and TRBJ2-3; no clear D gene. The CDR3 is made up of 13 amino acids. Germline V CDR1 and CDR2: SEHNR, FQNEAQ (reference sequence). Between the trimmed V and J ends, which lost 5 bases and 5 bases, there was a span of 11 bases. CDR3: CASSTALGDTQYF. The CDR3, as DNA: TGTGCCAGCAGCACAGCTTTGGGAGATACGCAGTATTTT.

This clonotype was counted ten times or more. The chain links TRBV5-6 to TRBJ2-5; 11 nucleotides agree with TRBD2. CDR1 and CDR2 (germline): SGHDT, YYEEEE. The CDR3 covers 15 residues. J gave up 5 bases and V 4 bases, and 7 bases lay outside the gene matches. The CDR3 is CASSKGLAVGETQYF. The DNA for the CDR3 is TGTGCCAGCAGCAAGGGACTAGCGGTTGGGGAGACCCAGTACTTC.

This clonotype was detected only a few times. The J gene is TRBJ1-5, the V gene TRBV2; perhaps TRBD1 as D (6 bases). The CDR3 runs to 14 residues. V lost 6 bases to trimming and J lost 0 bases, with 9 bases between them. From germline, CDR1 is SNHLY and CDR2 FYNNEI. This CDR3 is CASSTGYSNQPQHF. The DNA of the CDR3 is TGTGCCAGCAGCACAGGGTATAGCAATCAGCCCCAGCATTTT.

This clonotype came up many times. The genes are TRBV7-6 and TRBJ1-3; D remains ambiguous. Germline CDR1 is SGHVS and CDR2 is FNYEAQ. V dropped 5 bases and J dropped 0 bases, with 17 bases sitting between them. This CDR3 spans 17 amino acids. CDR3 coding DNA: TGTGCCAGCAGCCCAAACCCGACAACCCGCTCTGGAAACACCATATATTTT. As protein: CASSPNPTTRSGNTIYF.

About this clonotype: This could be a read error, since a much larger clone is one nucleotide away. J is TRBJ2-5 and V is TRBV10-3; tentatively, D is TRBD1 (5 bases). The germline gives CDR1 ENHRY, CDR2 SYGVKD. The CDR3 extends over 15 amino acids. The CDR3, as DNA: TGTGCCATCAGTGAGAACTCAGGGTTCCAAGAGACCCATTACTTC. Translated: CAISENSGFQETHYF.

This clonotype appeared many times. The rearrangement links TRBV19 to TRBJ2-3; TRBD2 agrees at 9 bases. This CDR3 contains 15 residues. The germline V gene encodes CDR1 LNHDA and CDR2 SQIVND (reference sequence). V shed 5 bases, J shed 5 bases, and the junction held 8 bases outside the gene matches. Here the CDR3 DNA reads TGTGCCAGTAGTTTTGCGGGAGGGCCTGGAGATACGCAGTATTTT. Its protein product is CASSFAGGPGDTQYF.

This clonotype was recorded many times. The chain combines TRBV2 with TRBJ2-3, with 7 bases that match TRBD2. V lost 8 bases and J lost 6; bases outside the gene matches: 11. There are 14 residues in the CDR3. Looked up from germline, CDR1 is SNHLY and CDR2 is FYNNEI. The CDR3 DNA follows: TGTGCCAGCCTACGACTAGCTAGGCTCGATACGCAGTATTTT. Its protein product is CASLRLARLDTQYF.

This clonotype was observed a handful of times. The rearrangement links TRBV7-2 to TRBJ1-4; D is ambiguous. Between the trimmed V and J ends, which lost 5 bases and 2 bases, there was a span of 9 bases. The CDR3 length is 14 residues. CDR1 is SGHTA, CDR2 FQGNSA, per germline. The CDR3 nucleotides are TGTGCCAGCAGCCCAGCCAGGACTAATGAAAAACTGTTTTTT. Amino acid sequence: CASSPARTNEKLFF.

Concerning this clonotype: A much larger clone differs from this one at a single base, so this may be a read error. The V call is TRBV11-2, the J call TRBJ2-7, with D possibly matching TRBD1 (6 bases). The CDR3 covers 18 residues. From germline, CDR1 is SGHAT and CDR2 FQNNGV. This CDR3 is CANSLFRGSRGSSYEQYF. CDR3 nucleotides: TGTGCCAACAGCTTATTTCGGGGATCGAGGGGGAGCTCCTACGAGCAGTACTTC.

There are many counts of this clonotype. J is TRBJ2-3 and V is TRBV20-1; D is perhaps TRBD2 (6 bases). Deletions cut 3 bases from V and 6 bases from J, with 10 bases between. Looked up from germline, CDR1 is DFQATT and CDR2 is SNEGSKA (reference sequence). The CDR3 loop spans 12 amino acids. The CDR3 loop is CSASGSGDTQYF. In nucleotides, the CDR3 is TGCAGTGCTAGCGGGAGTGGTGATACGCAGTATTTT.

This clonotype has more than one count but fewer than ten. V is TRBV19 and J is TRBJ2-3; TRBD2 matches 9 bases. CDR1 and CDR2 (germline): LNHDA, SQIVND (reference sequence). The CDR3 totals 15 residues. Germline trimming cut 7 bases from V and 5 bases from J; bases unmatched to any gene: 10. The CDR3 sequence: CASTAMTSGRDTQYF. The CDR3 bases are TGTGCCAGTACCGCTATGACTAGCGGAAGAGATACGCAGTATTTT. The whole variable domain, remainder taken from reference TRBV19 and TRBJ2-3, is DGGITQSPKYLFRKEGQNVTLSCEQNLNHDAMYWYRQDPGQGLRLIYYSQIVNDFQKGDIAEGYSVSREKKESFPLTVTSAQKNPTAFYLCASTAMTSGRDTQYFGPGTRLTVL.

The chain carries TRBV6-5 and TRBJ2-6; D unresolved. Germline CDR1 MNHEY, CDR2 SVGAGI. V lost 3 bases to trimming and J lost 1 base, with 7 bases between them. The CDR3 loop spans 15 amino acids. The CDR3 loop reads CASSYWVSGANVLTF. The CDR3 nucleotides are TGTGCCAGCAGTTATTGGGTTTCTGGGGCCAACGTCCTGACTTTC.

The V and J genes are TRBV7-2 and TRBJ2-7, with D possibly being TRBD2 (7 bases). The germline CDR1 and CDR2 sequences are SGHTA and FQGNSA. This CDR3 spans 15 amino acids. Trimming removed 5 bases at V and 0 bases at J, with 14 bases between. CDR3 residues: CASSQSGGNSYEQYF. The DNA for the CDR3 is TGTGCCAGCAGCCAGTCGGGGGGCAACTCCTACGAGCAGTACTTC.

As to this clonotype: A much larger clonotype is one base distant, so this may be a read error. The gene calls are TRBV28 and TRBJ2-3; no reliable D call. CDR1 is MDHEN, CDR2 SYDVKM, per germline. Between the trimmed V and J ends, which lost 5 bases and 7 bases, there was a span of 10 bases. This CDR3 contains 12 residues. For the CDR3, the DNA is TGTGCCAGCAGTGCCCCCCCATATACGCAGTATTTT. Its translation: CASSAPPYTQYF.

This clonotype was seen ten or more times. The chain recombines TRBV7-8 with TRBJ2-2; D uncertain. Germline V CDR1 and CDR2: SGHVS, FQNEAQ. The CDR3 spans 12 residues. The V gene lost 3 bases and the J gene lost 9 bases, with 8 bases spanning the gap. CDR3 sequence (DNA): TGTGCCAGCAGCTTGCCAGGTTGGGAGCTGTTTTTT. As protein: CASSLPGWELFF.

The V and J genes are TRBV10-3 and TRBJ2-2, with 8 bases identical to TRBD1. The CDR3 has 14 residues. Germline V gene lookup returns CDR1 ENHRY and CDR2 SYGVKD. J was trimmed by 4 bases and V by 7 bases; bases with no gene match: 5. This CDR3 reads CAITGTGSTGELFF. CDR3 coding DNA: TGTGCCATCACCGGGACAGGCAGCACCGGGGAGCTGTTTTTT.

This clonotype came up many times. The chain is built from TRBV7-8 and TRBJ1-5; D perhaps matches TRBD1 (5 bases). V lost 5 bases, J lost 5 bases, and 22 bases lay in between. The CDR3 has 17 amino acids. Germline values: CDR1 SGHVS, CDR2 FQNEAQ. The CDR3 reads CASSPSPAVTAYQPQHF. The CDR3 region has the DNA TGTGCCAGCAGCCCCTCCCCCGCAGTGACAGCGTATCAGCCCCAGCATTTT.